The present TCR beta chain was sequenced within a study of T cell repertoires in cytomegalovirus infection. This CDR3 has 12 residues. Trimming cost V 7 bases and J 0 bases, with 6 bases left between them. CDR1 is MNHEY and CDR2 is SVGAGI in the germline V gene. Study-level points and caveats: Individuals carrying CMV plus the relevant HLA were identified by cumulative frequency of public TCR beta families.

This clonotype showed up many times. Its antigen is still unknown. TCRdb recomputed calls from the reads with MiXCR, one row per CDR3 protein. The data contain around 630,000 distinct CDR3 sequences, 20% to 25% of them seen just once; the ten biggest clones take up approximately 8%. The material sequenced was CD8+ T cells from PBMCs. The sequence was collected from a human donor in good health (CMV status not recorded). Some clones in this sample may be carry-over from other donors' samples. The chain links TRBV6-5 to TRBJ2-5; D ambiguous. CDR3 nucleotide sequence: TGTGCCAGCATTGACAACCAAGAGACCCAGTACTTC. This gives the protein CASIDNQETQYF.